These 20 T cell receptor beta chains share one sample of origin, sequenced in a study of T-cell memory formation after mild COVID-19. TCRdb analysed the 5' RACE reads with MiXCR anew, one entry per CDR3 protein. The data contain a few hundred thousand distinct CDR3 sequences, around 30% of them singletons. The specimen sequenced was PBMCs or a T cell subset sorted from them (not recorded which). These receptors all come from an adult woman who had mild COVID-19 (a few samples of this study predate the infection). Cell type and time point are not known.

This clonotype was found a few times. The rearrangement joins TRBV5-5 to TRBJ2-2; 8 nucleotides agree with TRBD1. V was clipped by 5 bases and J by 1 base; unmatched bases: 4. This CDR3 has 15 amino acids. Germline V gives CDR1 SGHKS, CDR2 YYEKEE (reference sequence). CDR3 nucleotides: TGTGCCAGCAGTTCAGGGGGCTTGAACACCGGGGAGCTGTTTTTT. This gives the protein CASSSGGLNTGELFF.

The V and J genes are TRBV5-4 and TRBJ2-6; D is unresolved. Trimming left V 2 bases short and J 2 bases short, with 11 bases between. The CDR3 is 16 amino acids. Germline CDR1 SGHNT, CDR2 YYREEE (reference sequence). The CDR3 DNA reads as TGTGCCAGCAGCTTCCGGGTCGAAGCTGGGGCCAACGTCCTGACTTTC. This gives the protein CASSFRVEAGANVLTF.

In its sample, this clonotype was seen a few times. CDR3 nucleotides: TGTGCCAGCGGCCTCAACACAGGGGGAAACTATGGCTACACCTTC. Its translation is CASGLNTGGNYGYTF. The chain links TRBV12-3 or TRBV12-4 to TRBJ1-2, with 8 positions matching TRBD1. The CDR3 length is 15 residues. V lost 8 bases, J lost 2 bases, and 10 bases stayed unmatched.

The chain carries TRBV7-3 and TRBJ2-1, with 7 bases that match TRBD1. V was clipped by 2 bases and J by 9 bases; unmatched bases: 10. This CDR3 contains 15 residues. Per the germline V gene, CDR1 is SGHTA and CDR2 is FQGTGA. CDR3 DNA: TGTGCCAGCAGCTTAGTGTACACAGGGGCGGGTGAGCAGTTCTTC. Its protein product is CASSLVYTGAGEQFF.

The chain has TRBV20-1 and TRBJ2-1; weak D call: TRBD2 (6 bases). Germline CDR1 is DFQATT and CDR2 is SNEGSKA (reference sequence). V was cut by 0 bases and J by 1 base, with 10 bases left in between. This CDR3 is 15 amino acids long. The CDR3 sequence: CSAREGGGSYNEQFF. The DNA for the CDR3 is TGCAGTGCTAGAGAAGGCGGAGGGTCCTACAATGAGCAGTTCTTC.

This clonotype has only a few counts. The chain is built from TRBV18 and TRBJ2-7; TRBD1 matches at 12 bases. Germline V gene sequence: CDR1 KGHSH, CDR2 LQKENI. With V trimmed by 2 bases and J by 4 bases, 3 bases remained unmatched. This CDR3 is 15 amino acids long. The CDR3: CASSPGTGGLYEQYF. CDR3 bases: TGTGCCAGCTCACCAGGGACAGGGGGCCTGTACGAGCAGTACTTC.

This chain links TRBV12-3 or TRBV12-4 with TRBJ2-2, with 9 bases lining up with TRBD2. J lost 1 base, V lost 5 bases, and 5 bases had no gene match. This CDR3 has 16 amino acids. This CDR3 reads CASSRGLAQNTGELFF. CDR3 bases: TGTGCCAGCAGTAGGGGACTAGCCCAGAACACCGGGGAGCTGTTTTTT.

The rearrangement links TRBV6-2 or TRBV6-3 to TRBJ1-1; D remains unclear. Trimming removed 2 bases at V and 4 bases at J, with 14 bases between. Germline CDR1 is MNHEY and CDR2 is SVGEGT. The CDR3 is 15 amino acids. The CDR3 sequence: CASSYRGDGSTEAFF. The CDR3 coding sequence is TGTGCCAGCAGTTACCGAGGAGATGGGAGCACTGAAGCTTTCTTT.

The chain uses TRBV12-3 or TRBV12-4 and TRBJ2-7; the match to TRBD1 covers 8 bases. This CDR3 has 19 amino acids. Trimming removed 6 bases from V and 0 bases from J; junction bases left unmatched: 19. CDR3 nucleotides: TGTGCCAGCAGCCGATCGTTCGTGGGGGACAGGCAGAGCTCCTACGAGCAGTACTTC. It encodes CASSRSFVGDRQSSYEQYF.

This clonotype was seen only a few times. The rearrangement joins TRBV12-3 or TRBV12-4 to TRBJ1-2, with a weak D call TRBD1 (5 bases). V was cut by 6 bases and J by 8 bases, with 16 bases left in between. The CDR3 runs to 13 residues. In DNA form, the CDR3 reads TGTGCCAGCAGCCCCGACAGACTGATAGGCTACACCTTC. Amino acid sequence: CASSPDRLIGYTF.

The rearrangement links TRBV7-8 to TRBJ2-3; no clear D gene. The CDR3 length is 15 residues. The germline V gene encodes CDR1 SGHVS and CDR2 FQNEAQ. Trimming removed 1 base from V and 2 bases from J, with 10 bases in between. The CDR3 coding sequence is TGTGCCAGCAGCTTAGGACGGAAAAACACAGATACGCAGTATTTT. Encoded protein: CASSLGRKNTDTQYF.

The chain recombines TRBV29-1 with TRBJ1-1, with 8 bases matching TRBD1. The CDR3 consists of 16 residues. J was trimmed by 4 bases and V by 5 bases; bases with no gene match: 15. The germline V gene encodes CDR1 SQVTM and CDR2 ANQGSEA. The CDR3 is CSVLSNRGILGTEAFF. The CDR3 coding sequence is TGCAGCGTTTTGTCGAACAGGGGGATTTTGGGCACTGAAGCTTTCTTT.

The V gene is TRBV7-9, the J gene TRBJ2-3, with TRBD2 as a possible D gene (6 bases). The CDR3 runs to 15 residues. Trimming took off 3 bases at V and 1 base at J, with 11 bases between the two ends. The V gene's germline CDR1 is SEHNR and CDR2 FQNEAQ (reference sequence). This CDR3 is CASSFGGLRTDTQYF. As DNA, the CDR3 is TGTGCCAGCAGCTTTGGGGGACTTCGCACAGATACGCAGTATTTT.

The CDR3 DNA follows: TGCAGTGCTCCCATGAACACTGAAGCTTTCTTT. Its protein is CSAPMNTEAFF. This rearrangement joins TRBV20-1 to TRBJ1-1; D is unresolved. The CDR3 totals 11 residues. Germline values: CDR1 DFQATT, CDR2 SNEGSKA (reference sequence). V dropped 5 bases and J dropped 0 bases, with 4 bases sitting between them.

The V gene is TRBV20-1, the J gene TRBJ2-7, with 9 nucleotides matching TRBD2. This CDR3 spans 13 amino acids. Germline V CDR1 and CDR2: DFQATT, SNEGSKA (reference sequence). The V segment lost 2 bases and the J segment 2 bases; nucleotides outside the gene matches: 1. This CDR3 reads CSARLAGTYEQYF. CDR3 DNA: TGCAGTGCTAGACTAGCGGGGACCTACGAGCAGTACTTC.

This clonotype was counted a few times. CDR3 nucleotides: TGCGCCAGCAGCTTACCGGGAACCAGCACTGAAGCTTTCTTT. Its protein product is CASSLPGTSTEAFF. The chain combines TRBV5-1 with TRBJ1-1; D remains ambiguous. CDR1 and CDR2 (germline): SGHRS, YFSETQ. The V end lost 2 bases, the J end lost 4 bases, and 12 bases lay between the germline ends. The CDR3 has 14 amino acids.

The V gene is TRBV20-1, the J gene TRBJ2-3; D is perhaps TRBD2 (6 bases). Germline lookup yields CDR1 DFQATT and CDR2 SNEGSKA (reference sequence). This CDR3 is built from 18 residues. The V end was cut by 0 bases, the J end by 0 bases, with 19 bases between. The CDR3 region is CSARDLYSGRKSTDTQYF. CDR3 nucleotide sequence: TGCAGTGCTAGAGATTTATACTCCGGGAGAAAGAGCACAGATACGCAGTATTTT.

The CDR3 DNA reads TGCAGTGCTAGAGGGATTTCAGGGGGAGACTTCTTC. This sequence encodes CSARGISGGDFF. The V call is TRBV20-1, the J call TRBJ2-1; 7 bases are shared with TRBD1. Germline trimming cut 1 base from V and 16 bases from J; bases unmatched to any gene: 10. This CDR3 has 12 amino acids. CDR1 and CDR2 (germline): DFQATT, SNEGSKA (reference sequence).

The genes are TRBV23-1 and TRBJ2-7; the D gene is possibly TRBD1 (5 bases). TRBV23-1 is annotated as an ORF whose role is uncertain. CDR3 size: 17 residues. CDR3 sequence (DNA): TGCGGGTCCGGCGGTCATCAGGGCCAAAACAGCTCCTACGAGCAGTACTTC. This translates into CGSGGHQGQNSSYEQYF.

This chain links TRBV30 with TRBJ2-3; a weak D match, TRBD2 (6 bases). Trimming cost V 8 bases and J 3 bases, with 12 bases left between them. CDR3 length equals 12 residues. Germline CDR1 is GTSNPN and CDR2 is SVGIG (reference sequence). In DNA form, the CDR3 reads TGTGCCGGTGACGGAGGGACAGATACGCAGTATTTT. It yields the protein CAGDGGTDTQYF.